The following is a T cell receptor (beta chain) sequence with its context. The antigen is undetermined. This sample stems from a study of T cell repertoires in cytomegalovirus infection. In the study overall: Indications came from public TCR beta signatures; they pointed to CMV infection and to a matching HLA type. Study-wide findings and caveats: HLA-C-restricted CMV-specific TCR beta clonotypes were dominant in the ex vivo response.

MiXCR was run by TCRdb on the reads, yielding one entry per CDR3 protein. The sample yields about 400,000 distinct CDR3 sequences, 34% seen once. This clonotype originated in a human donor in good health (CMV status not recorded). Some clones in this sample may be carry-over from other donors' samples. Sequencing was performed on cultured PBMCs, taken from culture after CMV antigen stimulation.

This CDR3 reads CASSALGGQGKDEQYF. The CDR3 coding sequence is TGTGCCAGCAGTGCCCTAGGAGGACAGGGGAAGGACGAGCAGTACTTC. V and J are TRBV28 and TRBJ2-7; 9 bases agree with TRBD1. The CDR3 consists of 16 residues. The germline gives CDR1 MDHEN, CDR2 SYDVKM. The J segment lost 5 bases and the V segment lost 5 bases, leaving 13 bases of the junction unmatched. The full variable domain, rest sourced from reference TRBV28 and TRBJ2-7, is DVKVTQSSRYLVKRTGEKVFLECVQDMDHENMFWYRQDPGLGLRLIYFSYDVKMKEKGDIPEGYSVSREKKERFSLILESASTNQTSMYLCASSALGGQGKDEQYFGPGTRLTVT.